This T cell receptor beta chain is drawn from a study of CD8 T cells in Susac syndrome (dated 2019 in TCRdb). About the investigation overall: The study used repertoire sequencing to test whether antigen drove CD8+ T cell activation and differentiation in Susac syndrome. What the authors observed across the whole study: The study acknowledged that relatively few individuals were included in the TCR sequencing and HLA analysis.

Peripheral blood CD8+ and CD4+ T cells from healthy donors, Susac syndrome patients and multiple sclerosis patients were profiled using high-throughput TCR beta sequencing. The healthy donors served as controls matched for age and sex. Bulk CD8+ and CD4+ T cells were purified by magnetic negative isolation, while CD8+ TEMRA cells were enriched using FACS. Blood was drawn into EDTA tubes, processed within 24 hours, and PBMCs were isolated by density gradient centrifugation. PBMCs destined for TCR sequencing were cryopreserved in liquid nitrogen and later thawed in a 37 °C water bath. The sorted or isolated CD4+, CD8+ and CD8+ TEMRA cells had a purity of 90% or higher. Clipping removes 3 bases from V and 8 bases from J, with 8 as the unmatched junction base count. Including cysteine and phenylalanine, the CDR3 has 14 amino acids. The read is trimmed to its CDR3 DNA, 42 bases read in frame from base 1. CDR1 is given as DFQATT and CDR2 as SNEGSKA, both from the germline V gene (reference sequence).

RNA was extracted using the RNeasy kit, and roughly 0.45 to 1 ug of the RNA was reverse transcribed with random hexamers. The immunoSEQ multiplex PCR assay, covering 54 Vbeta and 13 Jbeta segments, was used to amplify TCR beta CDR3 regions. To correct PCR amplification bias, a synthetic template baseline was used for both primer optimization and computational correction. The paper's processing steps were these. Only productive sequences were kept, with reads annotated to V, D and J genes according to IMGT and analyzed in immunoSEQ Analyzer. Clonality was computed as one minus Shannon entropy normalized by log2 of the number of productive unique sequences. Public and private clones were assessed among the 100 most prevalent clones of each patient and control. A clone was defined as Susac-specific if it was absent from the healthy and MS cohorts, from roughly 990 published viral clones and from other ImmuneACCESS disease sequences. The public reads were run again by TCRdb, first through fastp at Q25 and then through MiXCR, and only productive beta chains were kept. CDR3 protein sequences are deduplicated, and each keeps its most common genes and DNA. These V and J calls are TCRdb output, not the study's own analysis. Present in this sample are about 120,000 distinct CDR3 sequences, roughly 91% of which were seen just once. The ten largest make up 0.14% of the sample.

Note on this clonotype: The target of this receptor is not known. The sample holds no much larger clone one base away, and base qualities are not on file.

The source is a human donor in good health. The chain was built from TRBV20-1 and TRBJ1-3, with 9 bases aligning to TRBD1. Sequences were obtained from CD4+ T cells from PBMCs. The CDR3 sequence is CSASPGTGSHTIYF. The nucleotide sequence is given as TGCAGTGCTAGCCCCGGGACAGGGTCGCACACCATATATTTT.